This is a list of T cell receptor beta chains from one sample in a study of PD-L1 blockade in urothelial cancer. Sequencing was performed with immunoSEQ multiplex PCR; in TCRdb, only in-frame clones are kept and a portion is missing. The repertoire includes about 71,000 clones, about 89% of them detected once, and roughly 3.2% sits in the top ten. Sequences were derived from PBMCs, sampled around atezolizumab (anti-PD-L1) treatment. Receptors were obtained from a man aged 55 to 70 with urothelial cancer. The CDR3 runs from the conserved cysteine through the conserved F or W. Each record gives: D gene, J gene, V gene, clone size, CDR3 DNA, CDR3 protein. D genes are given only for firm matches. Clone size is shown for a subset of rows, as once, few, many or a class of expanded clone.

NA	TRBJ2-1	TRBV29-1	NA	TGCAGCGTTGAAGAGAGGACAGTTTATGAGCAGTTCTTC	CSVEERTVYEQFF
NA	TRBJ2-2	TRBV30	NA	TGTGCCTGGAGTGTAGGCGGCACCGGGGAGCTGTTTTTT	CAWSVGGTGELFF
TRBD2	TRBJ2-2	TRBV18	NA	TGTGCCAGCTCACGAGGGACTAGCGGGACGACCGGGGAGCTGTTTTTT	CASSRGTSGTTGELFF
NA	TRBJ1-2	TRBV5-4	NA	TGTGCCAGCCCAGAACCAGGGGAATATGGCTACACCTTC	CASPEPGEYGYTF
NA	TRBJ1-1	TRBV6-1	NA	TGTGCCAGCAGTGAACCCGCGGGGAACAGAACTGAAGCTTTCTTT	CASSEPAGNRTEAFF
NA	TRBJ1-6	TRBV4-2	NA	TGTGCCAGCAGCCAAGATCGGGGGATCACCTATAATTCACCCCTCCACTTT	CASSQDRGITYNSPLHF
NA	TRBJ2-7	TRBV11-2	few	TGTGCCAGCAGCTCGTGGTTAGTGGAGCAGTACTTC	CASSSWLVEQYF
NA	TRBJ2-6	TRBV19	NA	TGTGCCAGTACCCGGGGTGGGGCCAACGTCCTGACTTTC	CASTRGGANVLTF
TRBD1	TRBJ1-2	TRBV19	NA	TGTGCCAGTAGTATCGGGACAGGGGCTAACTATGGCTACACCTTC	CASSIGTGANYGYTF
TRBD1	TRBJ1-3	TRBV30	NA	TGTGCCTGCGGGACAGGGACTGGAAACACCATATATTTT	CACGTGTGNTIYF
TRBD1	TRBJ2-2	TRBV27	NA	TGTGCCAGCAGTAGGGGACAGGGGGCCGGGGAGCTGTTTTTT	CASSRGQGAGELFF
NA	TRBJ1-5	TRBV19	NA	TGTGCCAGTAGTATGGGGGGGGCTGGCAATCAGCCCCAGCATTTT	CASSMGGAGNQPQHF
NA	TRBJ1-1	TRBV28	NA	TGTGCCAGCAGTTGGACTGTGATGAACACTGAAGCTTTCTTT	CASSWTVMNTEAFF
NA	TRBJ2-2	TRBV7-2	NA	TGTGCCAGCAGGGGCAGGGTCACCGGGGAGCTGTTTTTT	CASRGRVTGELFF
NA	TRBJ1-1	TRBV5-6	NA	TGTGCCAGCAGCTTGGCAGGGATCGACACTGAAGCTTTCTTT	CASSLAGIDTEAFF
NA	TRBJ1-5	TRBV14	NA	TGTGCCAGCAGCCAAGCGCAGGGGAATCAGCCCCAGCATTTT	CASSQAQGNQPQHF
NA	TRBJ1-3	TRBV9	NA	TGTGCCAGCAGCGTAGCCAGCGGTGGAAACACCATATATTTT	CASSVASGGNTIYF
TRBD1	TRBJ2-7	TRBV7-9	NA	TGTGCCAGCAGCCCATGGGACAGGACGAAGGAGCAGTACTTC	CASSPWDRTKEQYF
NA	TRBJ2-5	TRBV7-9	NA	TGTGCCAGCAGGGGGCCTGGAGAGACCCAGTACTTC	CASRGPGETQYF
NA	TRBJ2-3	TRBV6-5	NA	TGTGCCAGCAGTCGCCGGGTAGGCTTAACAGATACGCAGTATTTT	CASSRRVGLTDTQYF
NA	TRBJ1-1	TRBV5-7	NA	TGTGCCAGCAGCTTGGGGGGGGTTGGGATGAACACTGAAGCTTTCTTT	CASSLGGVGMNTEAFF
NA	TRBJ1-5	TRBV7-9	once	TGTGCCAGCAGCGGCAGCGGAGTACAGGCTCAAGGGGGTCTGCCCCAGCATTTT	CASSGSGVQAQGGLPQHF
TRBD2	TRBJ2-1	TRBV30	NA	TGTGCCTGGACTAGCGGGGGGAGCGAGCAGTTCTTC	CAWTSGGSEQFF
NA	TRBJ1-2	TRBV30	NA	TGTGCCTGGGATCAACAGGGAAGGGGCGGCGATGGCTACACCTTC	CAWDQQGRGGDGYTF
TRBD1	TRBJ1-2	TRBV7-9	NA	TGTGCCAGCAGCTTAGGGGGGACAGGGTATGGCTACACCTTC	CASSLGGTGYGYTF
TRBD1	TRBJ1-2	TRBV27	NA	TGTGCCAGCACCCGTCAGGGGGCGGGTAACTATGGCTACACCTTC	CASTRQGAGNYGYTF
NA	TRBJ1-5	TRBV29-1	NA	TGCAGCGTTGAAGTGGGCGCGGGGGCAGGACAGCCCCAGCATTTT	CSVEVGAGAGQPQHF
NA	TRBJ2-3	TRBV2	NA	TGTGCCAGCAGTGAATCAGGGGCAGATACGCAGTATTTT	CASSESGADTQYF
NA	TRBJ2-3	TRBV9	NA	TGTGCCAGCAGCGTAAAAGGACAAGATACGCAGTATTTT	CASSVKGQDTQYF
TRBD1	TRBJ2-7	TRBV5-6	NA	TGTGCCAGCAGCGGCCCGGGACAGTACGAGCAGTACTTC	CASSGPGQYEQYF
TRBD2	TRBJ2-4	TRBV5-1	once	TGCGCCAGCAGCCTAGCGGTGATAGCCAAAAACATTCAGTACTTC	CASSLAVIAKNIQYF
TRBD2	TRBJ2-5	TRBV5-1	NA	TGCGCCAGCAGCCCGAGGGGCTCTAGCGGGGGCAATACGGAGGAGACCCAGTACTTC	CASSPRGSSGGNTEETQYF
NA	TRBJ1-2	TRBV5-8	NA	TGTGCCAGCCGCGGAGAATATGGCTACACCTTC	CASRGEYGYTF
TRBD2	TRBJ2-3	TRBV19	NA	TGTGCCAGCCAGACTAGCGGGATAAGGACAGATACGCAGTATTTT	CASQTSGIRTDTQYF
NA	TRBJ1-2	TRBV25-1	NA	TGTGCCAGCAAAGGGGAGGGGGGAGCTAACTATGGCTACACCTTC	CASKGEGGANYGYTF
NA	TRBJ1-1	TRBV9	NA	TGTGCCAGCAGCGTAGGCGCAGGCCAGAACACTGAAGCTTTCTTT	CASSVGAGQNTEAFF
NA	TRBJ2-1	TRBV6-5	NA	TGTGCCAGCAGTTCAGGCTTTAATGAGCAGTTCTTC	CASSSGFNEQFF
TRBD2	TRBJ2-1	TRBV2	NA	TGTGCCAGCAGTTTAGCGGGGGGTTCCTACAATGAGCAGTTCTTC	CASSLAGGSYNEQFF
NA	TRBJ1-1	TRBV19	NA	TGTGCCAGTAGTATGGAACAGACGAACACTGAAGCTTTCTTT	CASSMEQTNTEAFF
TRBD1	TRBJ2-3	TRBV5-1	few	TGCGCCAGCAGCGAGGGACAGGGACGGTCGGATACGCAGTATTTT	CASSEGQGRSDTQYF
NA	TRBJ2-7	TRBV5-1	NA	TGCGCCAGCACCCCCGACAGTAGCTCCTACGAGCAGTACTTC	CASTPDSSSYEQYF
NA	TRBJ2-7	TRBV30	NA	TGTGCCGTAGCCCGACCGCTCTCCTACGAGCAGTACTTC	CAVARPLSYEQYF
TRBD1	TRBJ1-2	TRBV6-5	once	TGTGCCAGCAGTTATACCGGGACAGGGGGCGCGTATGGCTACACCTTC	CASSYTGTGGAYGYTF
NA	TRBJ2-3	TRBV29-1	NA	TGCAGCGGGCGGGACAGTCTCACAGATACGCAGTATTTT	CSGRDSLTDTQYF
TRBD2	TRBJ2-1	TRBV11-2	NA	TGTGCCAGCAGCTTGCGGGAGAACTACAATGAGCAGTTCTTC	CASSLRENYNEQFF
NA	TRBJ2-5	TRBV6-1	NA	TGTGCCAGCAGTGAGGGCAGGGGAGCGTGGGGGCAAGAGACCCAGTACTTC	CASSEGRGAWGQETQYF
TRBD1	TRBJ2-7	TRBV19	few	TGTGCCAGTAGTATCCGGCAGGGGGCTTTCGCCGAGCAGTACTTC	CASSIRQGAFAEQYF
NA	TRBJ2-7	TRBV18	once	TGTGCCAGCTCTTCTCAGGGTAACGAGCAGTACTTC	CASSSQGNEQYF
NA	TRBJ1-1	TRBV19	NA	TGTGCCAGTAGTCCCCGGACAGCACGGGGCACTGAAGCTTTCTTT	CASSPRTARGTEAFF
TRBD1	TRBJ1-4	TRBV5-1	NA	TGCGCCAGCAGCAACCCGACAGGGGGGAATGAAAAACTGTTTTTT	CASSNPTGGNEKLFF
TRBD1	TRBJ2-6	TRBV9	NA	TGTGCCAGCAGCGCGGGACAGGGGGCATCTCCTGGGGCCAACGTCCTGACTTTC	CASSAGQGASPGANVLTF
TRBD1	TRBJ2-2	TRBV30	NA	TGTGCCTGGAGTGAAAGGGGGCGCGACACCGGGGAGCTGTTTTTT	CAWSERGRDTGELFF
TRBD1	TRBJ2-3	TRBV6-1	NA	TGTGCCAGCAGTGCGACAGGGGTACTAAGCACAGATACGCAGTATTTT	CASSATGVLSTDTQYF
TRBD1	TRBJ1-2	TRBV5-1	NA	TGCGCCAGCAGCCCGGGACAGGCGGGGGACTATGGCTACACCTTC	CASSPGQAGDYGYTF
TRBD1	TRBJ2-2	TRBV10-2	NA	TGCGCCAGCAGTCGACAGGGGGCGAACACCGGGGAGCTGTTTTTT	CASSRQGANTGELFF
NA	TRBJ1-3	TRBV9	NA	TGTGCCAGCAGCGACCCGGCGGTTGGAAACACCATATATTTT	CASSDPAVGNTIYF
NA	TRBJ1-6	TRBV2	NA	TGTGCCAGCAGTGGACAGGTGCCTAATTCACCCCTCCACTTT	CASSGQVPNSPLHF
TRBD1	TRBJ2-5	TRBV29-1	once	TGCAGCGCGGACAGGGGTCGGGAGACCCAGTACTTC	CSADRGRETQYF
NA	TRBJ2-1	TRBV4-1	NA	TGCGCCAGCAGCCAAGTTGGGGCAGCAAATGAGCAGTTCTTC	CASSQVGAANEQFF